This TCR beta chain was profiled in a study of T cell changes during pregnancy in multiple sclerosis. Repertoires were generated with immunoSEQ multiplex PCR, while TCRdb's copy carries only in-frame clones and drops some. This table has 91,000 or so clones, over 80% appearing once. The clonotype originates from a female donor with multiple sclerosis, enrolled in a pregnancy study. The specimen was peripheral blood, collected after pregnancy.

The CDR3 coding sequence is TGTGCCAGCAGCTTGGGAGAGATCCCCGGGGAGCTGTTTTTT. Protein: CASSLGEIPGELFF. The chain couples TRBV5-6 to TRBJ2-2, with D uncertain. V was shortened by 0 bases and J by 6 bases, with 9 bases between the two germline ends. The germline CDR1 and CDR2 sequences are SGHDT and YYEEEE. The CDR3 extends over 14 amino acids.